The next 18 T cell receptor beta chains were all read from a single sample in a study of blood T cell repertoires in COVID-19 (TCRdb year 2020). Library preparation was by the immunoSEQ multiplex PCR assay. This immuneACCESS table, as held by TCRdb, lists in-frame sequences with V and J called but not all clones. Of the missing ones, under half trace to an unresolved V gene in checked studies; the others have no known cause. Present in this sample are over 50,000 clones, 72% of which were seen just once. 4% to 5% of the sample rests with the top ten. The sequenced material came from peripheral blood. The receptors were sampled from a woman aged 70-85 years with COVID-19, enrolled during active disease.

The rearrangement uses TRBV21-1 and TRBJ1-2; the table's D call, TRBD1, was not checked against the DNA. TRBV21-1 is noted as a pseudogene. The CDR3 runs to 16 residues. The CDR3 DNA follows: TGTGCCAGGCCCGGGGGACAGGGGCCTCCTCCGGATGGCTACACCTTC. This translates into CARPGGQGPPPDGYTF.

The V gene is TRBV6-2 or TRBV6-3, the J gene TRBJ2-3, with a possible D match to TRBD2 (5 bases). CDR1 is MNHEY and CDR2 is SVGEGT in the germline V gene. The CDR3 runs to 15 residues. Deletions cut 0 bases from V and 0 bases from J, with 7 bases between. In DNA, the CDR3 is TGTGCCAGCAGTTACTCTAGCGCGAGCACAGATACGCAGTATTTT. It encodes CASSYSSASTDTQYF.

The rearrangement joins TRBV10-3 to TRBJ2-5, with 14 bases aligning to TRBD2. Trimming took 4 bases from V and 5 from J; bases not matched to a gene: 6. The CDR3 runs to 16 residues. The germline CDR1 and CDR2 sequences are ENHRY and SYGVKD. The CDR3 loop is CAISGGLAGEGETQYF. The DNA for the CDR3 is TGTGCCATCAGTGGGGGACTAGCGGGAGAGGGGGAGACCCAGTACTTC.

The V call is TRBV5-4, the J call TRBJ1-2; TRBD1 might be the D (5 bases). Germline V lookup: CDR1 SGHNT, CDR2 YYREEE (reference sequence). The CDR3 contains 14 residues. V was pared by 5 bases and J by 4 bases, with 15 bases between. The CDR3 reads CASRVGGASYGYTF. CDR3 coding DNA: TGTGCCAGCAGGGTGGGAGGGGCTAGCTATGGCTACACCTTC.

This chain uses TRBV7-9 with TRBJ2-3; D may be TRBD2 (6 bases). The CDR3 is 15 amino acids. V was shortened by 5 bases and J by 2 bases, with 14 bases between the two germline ends. Germline lookup yields CDR1 SEHNR and CDR2 FQNEAQ (reference sequence). The CDR3 spells CASSQEGIYTDTQYF. CDR3 coding DNA: TGTGCCAGCAGCCAGGAGGGGATATACACAGATACGCAGTATTTT.

This clone was counted only a few times. The chain joins TRBV10-3 to TRBJ1-1; 7 nucleotides align to TRBD1. CDR1 is ENHRY, CDR2 SYGVKD, per germline. CDR3 length: 16 residues. Trimming at V came to 0 bases and at J to 0 bases, leaving 4 bases not matched to a gene. In nucleotides, the CDR3 is TGTGCCATCAGTGAGTCGGGGACAGCCATGAACACTGAAGCTTTCTTT. Residues: CAISESGTAMNTEAFF.

This clone appeared a few times. This chain uses TRBV7-2 with TRBJ2-3; D uncertain. Germline-derived CDR1 and CDR2 are SGHTA and FQGNSA. With 5 bases removed from V and 1 base from J, the gap between germline ends came to 10 bases. The CDR3 has 14 amino acids. The CDR3 DNA reads as TGTGCCAGCAGCCGCGCCTCGGGCACAGATACGCAGTATTTT. This gives the protein CASSRASGTDTQYF.

This chain uses TRBV2 with TRBJ1-2; D gene unclear. Germline-derived CDR1 and CDR2 are SNHLY and FYNNEI. Trimming took 2 bases from V and 2 from J, leaving 6 bases between them. The CDR3 is 13 residues long. CDR3 amino acids: CASSEIENYGYTF. CDR3 nucleotides: TGTGCCAGCAGTGAAATAGAGAACTATGGCTACACCTTC. The variable domain in full, completed from reference TRBV2 and TRBJ1-2, reads EPEVTQTPSHQVTQMGQEVILRCVPISNHLYFYWYRQILGQKVEFLVSFYNNEISEKSEIFDDQFSVERPDGSNFTLKIRSTKLEDSAMYFCASSEIENYGYTFGSGTRLTVV.

V and J are TRBV12-3 or TRBV12-4 and TRBJ1-4; possible D gene TRBD1, 5 bases. The CDR3 has 13 residues. Between the trimmed V and J ends, which lost 5 bases and 6 bases, there was a span of 10 bases. This CDR3 reads CASSKGAYEKLFF. CDR3 nucleotide sequence: TGTGCCAGCAGTAAAGGGGCCTATGAAAAACTGTTTTTT.

The CDR3 reads CATMSWGKNTEAFF. CDR3 DNA: TGTGCCACCATGTCGTGGGGCAAGAACACTGAAGCTTTCTTT. The chain joins TRBV27 to TRBJ1-1, with D perhaps TRBD1 (5 bases). The germline V and J ends were trimmed by 10 bases and 1 base, with 16 bases remaining between them. The CDR3 runs 14 residues. Germline-derived CDR1 and CDR2 are MNHEY and SMNVEV (reference sequence).

The chain uses TRBV12-3 or TRBV12-4 and TRBJ2-1; tentatively, D is TRBD1 (5 bases). V lost 6 bases to trimming and J lost 6 bases, with 12 bases between them. The CDR3 has 13 amino acids. This CDR3 is CASRQDKSNEQFF. CDR3 in DNA: TGTGCCAGCAGGCAGGACAAGAGCAATGAGCAGTTCTTC.

The chain recombines TRBV5-1 with TRBJ2-2; D might be TRBD2 (5 bases). There are 16 residues in the CDR3. V lost 2 bases and J lost 3, with 14 bases in between. CDR1 is SGHRS and CDR2 is YFSETQ in the germline V gene. CDR3 in DNA: TGCGCCAGCAGCTTTAAGGAGGTAACCCACACCGGGGAGCTGTTTTTT. Translation: CASSFKEVTHTGELFF.

This CDR3 is CASSKQPGRTGNTEAFF. Here the CDR3 DNA reads TGTGCCAGTAGTAAGCAGCCAGGGAGGACAGGGAACACTGAAGCTTTCTTT. The chain recombines TRBV19 with TRBJ1-1; 7 nucleotides agree with TRBD1. The CDR3 contains 17 residues. The V segment lost 4 bases and the J segment 1 base; nucleotides outside the gene matches: 12. Germline values: CDR1 LNHDA, CDR2 SQIVND (reference sequence).

Only a few counts were recorded for this clone. The V call is TRBV6-2 or TRBV6-3, the J call TRBJ2-3; 11 nucleotides agree with TRBD2. From germline, CDR1 is MNHEY and CDR2 SVGEGT. V gave up 2 bases and J gave up 4 bases; unmatched junction bases: 11. The CDR3 has 18 amino acids. Here the CDR3 DNA reads TGTGCCAGCAGTTACCAACTAGCGGGAGATCTAATCGCAGATACGCAGTATTTT. Translating gives CASSYQLAGDLIADTQYF.

The V gene is TRBV2, the J gene TRBJ1-2; tentatively, D is TRBD1 (5 bases). This CDR3 comprises 13 residues. V was trimmed by 11 bases and J by 5 bases, leaving 18 bases between them. CDR1 is SNHLY and CDR2 is FYNNEI in the germline V gene. As DNA, the CDR3 is TGTGCCGGGGCGGGGCAGGTGGAGTATGGCTACACCTTC. Amino acids: CAGAGQVEYGYTF.

The rearrangement joins TRBV4-3 to TRBJ1-5, with D possibly TRBD1 on 5 matching bases. CDR1 is LGHNA, CDR2 YSLEER, per germline. The CDR3 extends over 13 amino acids. The ends were cut back, 5 bases at V and 9 bases at J, with 14 bases in the middle. CDR3 in amino acids: CASSSGRWGPQHF. DNA of the CDR3: TGCGCCAGCAGCTCAGGGAGGTGGGGGCCCCAGCATTTT.

This clone was counted between two and nine times. The chain combines TRBV6-5 with TRBJ1-1, with D perhaps TRBD1 (6 bases). V was shortened by 0 bases and J by 2 bases, with 13 bases between the two germline ends. This CDR3 contains 16 residues. Germline assignment: CDR1 MNHEY and CDR2 SVGAGI. As DNA, the CDR3 is TGTGCCAGCAGTTACTCTGGCAGGGGTCTCAACACTGAAGCTTTCTTT. Amino acids: CASSYSGRGLNTEAFF.

The V call is TRBV7-6, the J call TRBJ2-7; D uncertain. Germline loops: CDR1 SGHVS, CDR2 FNYEAQ. V lost 7 bases and J 2 bases, leaving 18 bases between the germline ends. This CDR3 is built from 15 residues. The CDR3 sequence: CASTPALGGTYEQYF. CDR3 DNA: TGTGCCAGCACCCCCGCCCTAGGCGGAACCTACGAGCAGTACTTC.